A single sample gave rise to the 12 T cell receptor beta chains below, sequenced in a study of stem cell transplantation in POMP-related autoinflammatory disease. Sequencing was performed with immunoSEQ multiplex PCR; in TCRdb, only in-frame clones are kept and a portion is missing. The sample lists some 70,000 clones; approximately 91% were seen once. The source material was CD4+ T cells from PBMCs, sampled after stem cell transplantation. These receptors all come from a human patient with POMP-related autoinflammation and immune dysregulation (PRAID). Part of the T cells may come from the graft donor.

This chain's CDR3 is CASSFRTGRNSPLHF. For the CDR3, the DNA is TGCGCCAGCAGCTTCCGGACAGGGCGGAATTCACCCCTCCACTTT. This rearrangement joins TRBV5-1 to TRBJ1-6, with 8 bases matching TRBD1. CDR1 is SGHRS and CDR2 is YFSETQ in the germline V gene. CDR3 length equals 15 residues. Trimming removed 2 bases from V and 7 bases from J; junction bases left unmatched: 5.

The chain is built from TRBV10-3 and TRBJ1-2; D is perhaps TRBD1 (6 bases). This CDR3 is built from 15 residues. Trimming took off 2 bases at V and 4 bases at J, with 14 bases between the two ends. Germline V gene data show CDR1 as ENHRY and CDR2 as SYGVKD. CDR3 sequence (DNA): TGTGCCATCAGTGAGGGGTGGGGGCGCGGCTATGGCTACACCTTC. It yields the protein CAISEGWGRGYGYTF.

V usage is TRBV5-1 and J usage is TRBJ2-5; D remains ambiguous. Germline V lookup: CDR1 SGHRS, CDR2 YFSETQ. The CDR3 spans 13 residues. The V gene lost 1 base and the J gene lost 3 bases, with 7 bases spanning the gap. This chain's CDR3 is CASSLMTKETQYF. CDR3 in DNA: TGCGCCAGCAGCTTGATGACAAAAGAGACCCAGTACTTC.

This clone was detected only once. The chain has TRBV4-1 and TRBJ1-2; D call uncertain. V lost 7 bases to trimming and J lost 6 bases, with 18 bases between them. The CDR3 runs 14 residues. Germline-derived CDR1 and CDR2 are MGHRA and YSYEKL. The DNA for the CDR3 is TGCGCCAGCACCCTCATTGTGGGTGGCAATGGCTACACCTTC. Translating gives CASTLIVGGNGYTF.

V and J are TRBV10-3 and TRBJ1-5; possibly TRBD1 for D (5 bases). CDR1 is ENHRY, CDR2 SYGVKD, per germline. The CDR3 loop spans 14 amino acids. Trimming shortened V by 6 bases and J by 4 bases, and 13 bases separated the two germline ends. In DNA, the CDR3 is TGTGCCATCAGCGCGGGGCAGGGTAATCAGCCCCAGCATTTT. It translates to CAISAGQGNQPQHF.

CDR3 DNA: TGTGCCAGCAGTTACCACAGGGGTAATTCACCCCTCCACTTT. This encodes CASSYHRGNSPLHF. The V and J genes are TRBV6-5 and TRBJ1-6; TRBD1 matches 7 bases. The CDR3 has 14 amino acids. The germline V gene encodes CDR1 MNHEY and CDR2 SVGAGI. The V segment lost 2 bases and the J segment 6 bases; nucleotides outside the gene matches: 1.

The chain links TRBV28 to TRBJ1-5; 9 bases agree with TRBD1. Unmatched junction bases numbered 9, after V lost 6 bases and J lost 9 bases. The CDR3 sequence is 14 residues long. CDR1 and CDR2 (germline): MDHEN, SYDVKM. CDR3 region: CASSIGQGKTPQHF. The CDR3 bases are TGTGCCAGCAGCATCGGACAGGGGAAGACGCCCCAGCATTTT.

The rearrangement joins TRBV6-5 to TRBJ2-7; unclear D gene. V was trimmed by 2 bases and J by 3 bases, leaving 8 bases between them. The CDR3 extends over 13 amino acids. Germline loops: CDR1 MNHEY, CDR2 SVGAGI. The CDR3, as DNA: TGTGCCAGCAGTTACGAGGTAGGCTACGAGCAGTACTTC. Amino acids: CASSYEVGYEQYF.

As DNA, the CDR3 is TGTGCCAGCAGTCTAGGACAGCTCTACGAGCAGTACGTC. Translated, it gives CASSLGQLYEQYV. The chain combines TRBV12-3 or TRBV12-4 with TRBJ2-7, with D possibly being TRBD1 (6 bases). This CDR3 region has 13 residues. The ends were cut back, 5 bases at V and 3 bases at J, with 11 bases in the middle.

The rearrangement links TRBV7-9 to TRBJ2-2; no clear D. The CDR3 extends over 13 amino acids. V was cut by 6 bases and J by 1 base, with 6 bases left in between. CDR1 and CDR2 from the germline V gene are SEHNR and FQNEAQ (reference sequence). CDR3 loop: CASSRGNTGELFF. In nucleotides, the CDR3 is TGTGCCAGCAGTCGAGGGAACACCGGGGAGCTGTTTTTT.

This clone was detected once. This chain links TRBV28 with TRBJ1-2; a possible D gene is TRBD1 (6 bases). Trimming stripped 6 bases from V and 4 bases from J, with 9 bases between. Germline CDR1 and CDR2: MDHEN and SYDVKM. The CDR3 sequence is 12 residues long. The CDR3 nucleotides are TGTGCCAGCAGCCAGGGGACCTATGGCTACACCTTC. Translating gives CASSQGTYGYTF.

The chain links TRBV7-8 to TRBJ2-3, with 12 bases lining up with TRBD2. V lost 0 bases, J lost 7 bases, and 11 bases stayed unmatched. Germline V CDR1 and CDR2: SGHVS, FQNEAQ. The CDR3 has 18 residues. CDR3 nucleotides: TGTGCCAGCAGCTTAGCCGCCCGGACTAGCGGGGTATTGAATACGCAGTATTTT. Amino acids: CASSLAARTSGVLNTQYF.